This record covers a single T cell receptor beta chain. Only a few counts were recorded for this clone. The antigen it recognizes is unknown. The sample holds no much larger clone one base away, and base qualities are not on file. The sample's time point label is to be understood as: baseline before first vaccination. The vaccinee samples were drawn from two UK trials, COV001 and COV002, one of which was a single-blind randomized controlled phase 2/3 trial testing AZD1222 (ChAdOx1 nCoV-19) in healthy adults. Trial participant PBMC samples were collected at day 0 and day 28 after the second dose for TCRbeta chain sequencing. The entry originates in a study of T cell responses to AZD1222 COVID-19 vaccine (dated by TCRdb to 2020 to 2023). General notes on the study: AZD1222 recipients whose second dose came at about 4 weeks and those whose second dose came at about 12 weeks were combined into one group, since spike-specific TCR depth and breadth did not differ between the two schedules. TCR sequencing covered over 230 trial participants: 200 to 220 given two doses of AZD1222 and some 25 given two doses of MenACWY control vaccine. Enrollment into the trials was organized by age into subgroups of 18-55, 56-69 and 70-plus years, and those subgroups contained about 160, 30 and 59 TCR-sequenced participants, respectively. Overall results and qualifications from the work: Participants were mostly white British, with more females than males. The authors suggested clonal diversity may have been underestimated. In the small 56-69-year group, the increase in depth fell short of significance, most likely because of low power. Reportedly, almost half of the unique spike-specific TCRs recognized epitopes lying outside the regions that are mutated in the B.1.351 and B.1.1.7 variants. Because no samples from the day 14 peak response were available, repertoires could be characterized only after the peak T cell response. Conclusions about previously exposed vaccinees are limited because only a handful of AZD1222 recipients were SARS-CoV-2 seropositive at baseline. The whole spike protein was spanned by vaccine-associated CD4 TCRs, and dominant responses were seen in regions 160-218 and 743-854. Spike-specific TCR breadth and depth rose significantly after two AZD1222 doses compared with day 0 and with MenACWY recipients.

The CDR3 regions of human TCRbeta chains were analyzed by immunosequencing. The study's processing was this. Repertoire TCRs were matched against a reference library of SARS-CoV-2-specific TCRs generated with the MIRA antigen-specificity platform. Breadth was defined as the fraction of unique TCRs that were SARS-CoV-2-associated, and depth was defined as the fraction of total T cells that were SARS-CoV-2-associated. Using the MIRA data, each spike-specific TCR was mapped to the spike region that the TCR reacts to and placed in a CD4 or CD8 class. Log10-transformed breadth and depth values were compared by one-way ANOVA with Sidak's multiple comparisons tests. In TCRdb, the immuneACCESS table is reduced to in-frame sequences with V and J assigned. These tables do not hold every clone; where another copy was compared, an unresolved V gene accounts for under half, and the others remain unexplained. The V and J calls and clone size are taken from that table; D and trimming were inferred from the DNA. This sample has roughly 140,000 clones in its table, and around 89% of those were observed once. Together, the top ten hold approximately 4.5% of the sample.

Based on the germline V gene, the CDR1 and CDR2 sequences are SGHRS and YFSETQ. Trimming takes 0 bases from V and 9 bases from J, and the germline ends sit 9 bases apart. The CDR3 covers 12 residues, taking in both the cysteine and the phenylalanine. Only the CDR3 portion is preserved as DNA: 36 bases, with reading frame beginning at the first base. The TCR sequence derives from an adult in good health. Here the sequenced sample was peripheral blood, taken on day 0 of AZD1222 vaccination. The sequence joins TRBV5-1 to TRBJ1-1; the D gene is unclear. CDR3 protein: CASSLAQGQAFF. In nucleotide form, the sequence is TGCGCCAGCAGCTTGGCCCAAGGCCAAGCTTTCTTT.